A selection of T cell receptor beta chains follows, all from one sample in a study of blood T cell repertoires in COVID-19. Libraries were prepared by immunoSEQ multiplex PCR; TCRdb keeps only in-frame clonotypes and omits some of them. The table includes some 240,000 clones, less than 85% detected once. The sequencing input was peripheral blood. Receptor source: a woman aged 70-85 years with acute or convalescent COVID-19. Each CDR3 is given with its conserved first and last residue. Fields, in order: J gene, clone size, D gene, V gene, CDR3 DNA, CDR3 protein. D genes are given only for firm matches. Only part of the rows carry a size: once, few, many, or a class if the clone is expanded.

>TRBJ1-3|.|.|TRBV5-8
TGTGCCAGCAGCCCGACAGTATCTGGAAACACCATATATTTT
CASSPTVSGNTIYF
>TRBJ1-6|.|.|TRBV19
TGTGCCAGTAGTATCATTGGACAGACCTATAATTCACCCCTCCACTTT
CASSIIGQTYNSPLHF
>TRBJ1-3|few|TRBD1|TRBV4-2
TGTGCCAGCAGCCCTGAGCAAACAGGGGCCGCCTCTGGAAACACCATATATTTT
CASSPEQTGAASGNTIYF
>TRBJ1-5|.|.|TRBV14
TGTGCCAGCAGCCAAACGGGGAACAATCAGCCCCAGCATTTT
CASSQTGNNQPQHF
>TRBJ2-7|once|TRBD1|TRBV10-3
TGTGCCATCAGACAACAAACAGGGGGATACGAGCAGTACTTC
CAIRQQTGGYEQYF
>TRBJ2-2|once|.|TRBV11-2
TGTGCCAGCAGCCCCTATCGACAGCCGAACACCGGGGAGCTGTTTTTT
CASSPYRQPNTGELFF
>TRBJ2-1|.|TRBD2|TRBV7-2
TGTGCCAGCAGACCCCCGGGACTAGCTCTAAATGAGCAGTTCTTC
CASRPPGLALNEQFF
>TRBJ2-1|once|TRBD2|TRBV10-3
TGTGCCATCAGTGAGGGACTAGTCTTGGGGAATGAGCAGTTCTTC
CAISEGLVLGNEQFF
>TRBJ2-7|.|TRBD1|TRBV10-2
TGCGCCAGCAGTGAGAACGGGGACAGGGGGCGAGGAGAGCAGTACTTC
CASSENGDRGRGEQYF
>TRBJ2-3|.|.|TRBV5-1
TGCGCCAGCAGCTTCGGACGGGACACAGATACGCAGTATTTT
CASSFGRDTDTQYF
>TRBJ2-5|.|TRBD1|TRBV5-8
TGTGCCAGCAGCTTTACTAACAGGGGTATGGGGCCAGAGACCCAGTACTTC
CASSFTNRGMGPETQYF
>TRBJ2-3|.|TRBD2|TRBV11-2
TGTGCCAGCAGCTTAGCGGGGGGGGTCCAAGATACGCAGTATTTT
CASSLAGGVQDTQYF
>TRBJ1-1|.|TRBD1|TRBV6-5
TGTGCCAGCGAACCCTCTACTCACAGGGGAGAAGCTTTCTTT
CASEPSTHRGEAFF
>TRBJ2-5|.|TRBD2|TRBV18
TGTGCCAGCTCACCACTAGCGGGACTACATGGGGAGACCCAGTACTTC
CASSPLAGLHGETQYF
>TRBJ1-1|once|TRBD1|TRBV5-1
TGCGCCAGCAGCGGCAAACCGGGGACAGCGGACACTGAAGCTTTCTTT
CASSGKPGTADTEAFF
>TRBJ2-1|.|TRBD2|TRBV5-1
TGCGCCAGCAGCTTAGTAGCGGGGGCTGTTGAGCAGTTCTTC
CASSLVAGAVEQFF
>TRBJ1-4|.|.|TRBV19
TGTGCCAGTAGTATAATAACCGGGGCAACTAATGAAAAACTGTTTTTT
CASSIITGATNEKLFF
>TRBJ2-5|once|.|TRBV5-1
TGCGCCAGCACCCGAGGGGAAACTAGCTTCGGGGAGACCCAGTACTTC
CASTRGETSFGETQYF
>TRBJ1-3|.|.|TRBV6-5
TGTGCCAGCGGAAGGGAGCTCTCTGGAAACACCATATATTTT
CASGRELSGNTIYF
>TRBJ1-3|.|TRBD1|TRBV5-1
TGCGCCAGCAGCACGGGACAGCCTGGAAACACCATATATTTT
CASSTGQPGNTIYF
>TRBJ2-3|once|.|TRBV7-7
TGTGCCAGCAGTTCGACTAGTTCAGATACGCAGTATTTT
CASSSTSSDTQYF
>TRBJ2-3|.|.|TRBV6-5
TGTGCCAGCAGGGACTACGACACAGATACGCAGTATTTT
CASRDYDTDTQYF
>TRBJ2-2|once|.|TRBV3-1/TRBV3-2
TGTGCCAGCAGCCAAGTTGCCGGGACTCTGAACACCGGGGAGCTGTTTTTT
CASSQVAGTLNTGELFF
>TRBJ2-5|.|.|TRBV5-6
TGTGCCAGCAGCTTGCTACTCAACCAAGAGACCCAGTACTTC
CASSLLLNQETQYF
>TRBJ1-1|.|TRBD1|TRBV10-3
TGTGCCATCAGCCCTAGGACAGGGGGAAACACTGAAGCTTTCTTT
CAISPRTGGNTEAFF
>TRBJ1-4|.|.|TRBV19
TGTGCCAGTAGTATGGAACAGGGACGGCCTAATGAAAAACTGTTTTTT
CASSMEQGRPNEKLFF
>TRBJ2-1|.|TRBD2|TRBV10-1
TGCGCCAGCAGTTCTAGCGGCCGTCGGAATGAGCAGTTCTTC
CASSSSGRRNEQFF
>TRBJ1-5|.|.|TRBV3-1/TRBV3-2
TGTGCCAGCAGCCAAGTAGAAAATCAGCCCCAGCATTTT
CASSQVENQPQHF
>TRBJ2-7|.|TRBD2|TRBV6-1
TGTGCCAGCAGTGAAGTTCCCTCGGGGGGGCGATCCTACGAGCAGTACTTC
CASSEVPSGGRSYEQYF
>TRBJ2-1|.|.|TRBV2
TGTGCCAGCTCGCGGGGAAATGAGCAGTTCTTC
CASSRGNEQFF
>TRBJ1-1|.|.|TRBV30
TGTGCCTGGGCCGGGGGGGACACTGAAGCTTTCTTT
CAWAGGDTEAFF
>TRBJ2-1|.|TRBD2|TRBV7-8
TGTGCCAGCAGCTTATACCCTGGGACTAGCCCCAGGTACAATGAGCAGTTCTTC
CASSLYPGTSPRYNEQFF
>TRBJ1-3|.|.|TRBV6-5
TGTGCCAGCAGTTACTCCCCCGGGGATGGAAACACCATATATTTT
CASSYSPGDGNTIYF
>TRBJ1-2|.|TRBD1|TRBV6-5
TGTGCCAGCAGAAAGACAGGGAACTATGGCTACACCTTC
CASRKTGNYGYTF
>TRBJ1-4|.|TRBD1|TRBV2
TGTGCCAGCAAGGCCGGGACAGGGGGTTCCGAACTGTTTTTT
CASKAGTGGSELFF
>TRBJ1-2|.|.|TRBV19
TGTGCCAGTAGTAAACGGGACTATGGCTACACCTTC
CASSKRDYGYTF
>TRBJ2-1|.|TRBD1|TRBV5-6
TGTGCCAGCAGCTTGGAGGGACAGGCTATAAACAATGAGCAGTTCTTC
CASSLEGQAINNEQFF
>TRBJ1-1|.|.|TRBV14
TGTGCCAGCAGCCGGACCACCGGCAGGGTGACTGAAGCTTTCTTT
CASSRTTGRVTEAFF
>TRBJ1-1|.|TRBD1|TRBV29-1
TGCAGCGCCGGACAGGGAATGAACACTGAAGCTTTCTTT
CSAGQGMNTEAFF
>TRBJ2-1|.|TRBD2|TRBV24-1
TGTGCCACCAGTGGAACACTAGCGGGGCTACACAATGAGCAGTTCTTC
CATSGTLAGLHNEQFF
>TRBJ2-2|.|TRBD2|TRBV5-5
TGTGCCAGCAGCTATGGCGGGGGACCGAGAAACACCGGGGAGCTGTTTTTT
CASSYGGGPRNTGELFF
>TRBJ1-1|.|TRBD1|TRBV27
TGTGCCAGCAGTTTATACAGGGGGCCCCTGAACACTGAAGCTTTCTTT
CASSLYRGPLNTEAFF
>TRBJ2-1|.|TRBD1|TRBV14
TGTGCCAGCAGTCCTCCGGGACAGGACTACAATGAGCAGTTCTTC
CASSPPGQDYNEQFF
>TRBJ1-1|.|.|TRBV11-3
TGTGCCAGCAGCGAAATACAGGGTGGCACTGAAGCTTTCTTT
CASSEIQGGTEAFF
>TRBJ1-6|once|TRBD1|TRBV3-1/TRBV3-2
TGTGCCAGCAGCCAAGTGGCCGGGACAGCTAATTCACCCCTCCACTTT
CASSQVAGTANSPLHF
>TRBJ1-2|.|.|TRBV19
TGTGCCAGTAGTTTAGGTACTAACTATGGCTACACCTTC
CASSLGTNYGYTF
>TRBJ2-1|.|.|TRBV5-1
TGCGCCAGCAGCTTGGGTCCGGGGGACTACAATGAGCAGTTCTTC
CASSLGPGDYNEQFF
>TRBJ2-1|once|TRBD2|TRBV3-1/TRBV3-2
TGTGCCAGCAGCCCAGCGGGACTCCCTCCTGATGAGCAGTTCTTC
CASSPAGLPPDEQFF
>TRBJ1-6|few|TRBD1|TRBV5-4
TGTGCCAGCAGCTTGGTTCAGGGGGCGAATTCACCCCTCCACTTT
CASSLVQGANSPLHF
>TRBJ1-2|few|.|TRBV7-2
TGTGCCAGCAGCCCCTCGGTCGGGGGCTATGGCTACACCTTC
CASSPSVGGYGYTF
>TRBJ2-1|.|TRBD1|TRBV2
TGTGCCAGCATAAGGGACAGGGACTATGAGCAGTTCTTC
CASIRDRDYEQFF
>TRBJ2-2|.|.|TRBV5-1
TGCGCCAGCAGCTTGCTCAGGGCGAACACCGGGGAGCTGTTTTTT
CASSLLRANTGELFF
>TRBJ2-3|.|.|TRBV4-1
TGCGCCAGCAGCCAAATGTCAGCGGGCACAGATACGCAGTATTTT
CASSQMSAGTDTQYF
>TRBJ2-1|.|.|TRBV10-1
TGCGCCAGCAGTGAATCGACACCGTACAATGAGCAGTTCTTC
CASSESTPYNEQFF
>TRBJ2-3|.|.|TRBV7-2
TGTGCCAGCAGCTTTCGACTATCGCTTTCAGATACGCAGTATTTT
CASSFRLSLSDTQYF
>TRBJ2-7|.|TRBD2|TRBV4-3
TGCGCCAGCAGCCGAGACGGTAGCGGGGTCTACGAGCAGTACTTC
CASSRDGSGVYEQYF
>TRBJ2-1|.|TRBD2|TRBV5-1
TGCGCCAGCAGCTTGGGACTAGCGGGGGGCACCCTCCGCAATGAGCAGTTCTTC
CASSLGLAGGTLRNEQFF
>TRBJ1-3|.|TRBD1|TRBV27
TGTGCCAGCAGTTCCGGGACAGGGTATTCGGGTGGAAACACCATATATTTT
CASSSGTGYSGGNTIYF